Shown below are 24 T cell receptor beta chains from a single sample sequenced in a study of cytomegalovirus exposure and HLA in healthy donors. The PCR was carried out with 60 Vbeta primers and 13 Jbeta primers. Only in-frame clones appear in the TCRdb table, and some are missing; sequencing was by immunoSEQ multiplex PCR. The sample holds 95,000 to 110,000 clones; 65% to 80% are singletons and the top ten take around 4%. Sequencing input: PBMCs. The receptors stem from a male donor in good health and CMV-seronegative.

The rearrangement joins TRBV7-9 to TRBJ2-1; possible D gene TRBD1, 6 bases. Trimming removed 1 base from V and 2 bases from J, with 9 bases in between. Germline-derived CDR1 and CDR2 are SEHNR and FQNEAQ (reference sequence). CDR3 length equals 15 residues. The CDR3 DNA reads TGTGCCAGCAGCTTAGTACAGGGAACCTACAATGAGCAGTTCTTC. Protein product: CASSLVQGTYNEQFF.

V usage is TRBV29-1 and J usage is TRBJ1-5, with 9 bases fitting TRBD1. The CDR3 is 13 residues long. V was pared by 6 bases and J by 7 bases, with 7 bases of the junction left unmatched. Germline CDR1 is SQVTM and CDR2 is ANQGSEA. CDR3 in DNA: TGCAGCGTCGGACAGGGGCGAGTGCAGCCCCAGCATTTT. It codes for CSVGQGRVQPQHF.

This chain joins TRBV5-3 and TRBJ1-2; D uncertain. TRBV5-3 is labeled an ORF, and its function is uncertain. The CDR3 has 13 residues. V was cut by 0 bases and J by 5 bases, with 8 bases left in between. CDR3 in amino acids: CARSLAPPYGYTF. CDR3 DNA sequence: TGTGCCAGAAGCTTGGCCCCCCCTTATGGCTACACCTTC.

This chain joins TRBV7-9 and TRBJ2-1; 9 bases map to TRBD2. The junction had 14 bases not matched to a gene; V was cut back by 4 bases and J by 1 base. The CDR3 spans 19 residues. Germline V gene data show CDR1 as SEHNR and CDR2 as FQNEAQ (reference sequence). In nucleotides, the CDR3 is TGTGCCAGCAGCTACGAGACTAGCGGAACCCCGAGGTCCTACAATGAGCAGTTCTTC. It specifies CASSYETSGTPRSYNEQFF.

The chain joins TRBV29-1 to TRBJ2-7; 11 nucleotides line up with TRBD2. Germline V gives CDR1 SQVTM, CDR2 ANQGSEA. The V segment lost 6 bases and the J segment 4 bases; nucleotides outside the gene matches: 11. The CDR3 is 15 amino acids. The CDR3: CSVEELAGVYYEQYF. The CDR3 DNA sequence: TGCAGCGTCGAGGAACTAGCGGGAGTCTATTACGAGCAGTACTTC.

The chain is built from TRBV9 and TRBJ2-6; TRBD2 matches at 7 bases. Per the germline V gene, CDR1 is SGDLS and CDR2 is YYNGEE. The trim removed 0 bases at V and 0 bases at J, leaving 6 bases unmatched. This CDR3 spans 18 amino acids. The CDR3 loop is CASSVGRTRSSGANVLTF. DNA for the CDR3: TGTGCCAGCAGCGTAGGACGGACTAGGAGCTCTGGGGCCAACGTCCTGACTTTC. Complete variable domain (other parts from reference TRBV9 and TRBJ2-6): DSGVTQTPKHLITATGQRVTLRCSPRSGDLSVYWYQQSLDQGLQFLIQYYNGEERAKGNILERFSAQQFPDLHSELNLSSLELGDSALYFCASSVGRTRSSGANVLTFGAGSRLTVL.

The chain employs TRBV28 and TRBJ1-2, with 8 bases aligning to TRBD1. V shed 2 bases, J shed 4 bases, and the junction held 0 bases outside the gene matches. The length of the CDR3 is 13 residues. CDR1 MDHEN and CDR2 SYDVKM come from the germline V gene. DNA for the CDR3: TGTGCCAGCAGTTTAGGACAGGGCTATGGCTACACCTTC. As protein: CASSLGQGYGYTF.

The V gene is TRBV9, the J gene TRBJ2-3, with D possibly being TRBD1 (6 bases). The CDR3 runs to 16 residues. Germline lookup yields CDR1 SGDLS and CDR2 YYNGEE. Trimming left V 0 bases short and J 3 bases short, with 14 bases between. The CDR3 is CASSVGGGQITDTQYF. CDR3 in DNA: TGTGCCAGCAGCGTAGGAGGGGGACAAATAACAGATACGCAGTATTTT.

The chain couples TRBV6-1 to TRBJ2-7; TRBD1 matches 9 bases. Germline loops: CDR1 MNHNS, CDR2 SASEGT. The CDR3 extends over 15 amino acids. The V and J ends lost 1 base and 3 bases, in that order; junction bases with no gene match: 4. The DNA for the CDR3 is TGTGCCAGCAGTGAAGGGCCGGGACAGGGCTACGAGCAGTACTTC. Protein product: CASSEGPGQGYEQYF.

Only one count was recorded for this clone. The chain has TRBV6-1 and TRBJ2-7, with a tentative D call TRBD1 (5 bases). V gave up 0 bases and J gave up 5 bases, with 20 bases separating them. The CDR3 has 17 residues. Germline V lookup: CDR1 MNHNS, CDR2 SASEGT. CDR3 DNA: TGTGCCAGCAGTGAAGCGGACGACAGTCTGCCGTGGGACGAGCAGTACTTC. It translates to CASSEADDSLPWDEQYF.

The V gene is TRBV2, the J gene TRBJ1-5; D not resolved. V gave up 4 bases and J gave up 0 bases, with 7 bases separating them. The germline gives CDR1 SNHLY, CDR2 FYNNEI. The CDR3 spans 14 residues. CDR3 sequence: CASSVRSSNQPQHF. In nucleotides, the CDR3 is TGTGCCAGCAGTGTCCGGAGTAGCAATCAGCCCCAGCATTTT.

This clone showed up just once. This chain joins TRBV28 and TRBJ2-7, with D possibly matching TRBD1 (5 bases). The germline V and J ends were trimmed by 0 bases and 3 bases, with 9 bases remaining between them. CDR3 length: 14 residues. Germline CDR1 and CDR2: MDHEN and SYDVKM. DNA for the CDR3: TGTGCCAGCAGTTTATGGGGGCAGAACTACGAGCAGTACTTC. It codes for CASSLWGQNYEQYF.

The chain uses TRBV29-1 and TRBJ2-5; 8 nucleotides line up with TRBD1. CDR1 is SQVTM and CDR2 is ANQGSEA in the germline V gene. This CDR3 spans 15 amino acids. V shed 1 base and J 4 bases; nucleotides not matched to a gene: 8. CDR3 sequence reads: CSVEGSGQGVETQYF. The CDR3 nucleotides read TGCAGCGTTGAAGGGAGCGGACAGGGAGTAGAGACCCAGTACTTC.

In its sample, this clone was seen a few times. The chain combines TRBV19 with TRBJ2-7, with 11 positions matching TRBD2. Germline V lookup: CDR1 LNHDA, CDR2 SQIVND (reference sequence). CDR3 size: 15 residues. The V gene end was trimmed by 3 bases and the J gene end by 4 bases; junction bases not matched to a gene: 5. CDR3 bases: TGTGCCAGTAGTATCACTAGCGGGAGACATTACGAGCAGTACTTC. It codes for CASSITSGRHYEQYF.

This chain uses TRBV14 with TRBJ2-1, with TRBD2 identical over 10 bases. CDR3 length: 16 residues. Germline CDR1 SGHDN, CDR2 FVKESK. Trimming cost V 4 bases and J 8 bases; bases outside gene matches: 11. The CDR3 DNA follows: TGTGCCAGCAGCCTCATACTAGCGGGACGCATCGATGAGCAGTTCTTC. It translates to CASSLILAGRIDEQFF.

This chain uses TRBV7-6 with TRBJ2-2; 8 bases are shared with TRBD1. The germline V gene has CDR1 SGHVS and CDR2 FNYEAQ. Trimming removed 5 bases from V and 3 bases from J; junction bases left unmatched: 5. The CDR3 length is 15 residues. As DNA, the CDR3 is TGTGCCAGCAGCCCCCTGACAGGGGACACCGGGGAGCTGTTTTTT. Encoded protein: CASSPLTGDTGELFF.

J is TRBJ2-1 and V is TRBV9, with 11 bases identical to TRBD2. This CDR3 region has 15 residues. Germline V lookup: CDR1 SGDLS, CDR2 YYNGEE. The ends lost 4 bases at V and 4 bases at J; junction bases unmatched: 4. CDR3 protein: CASSISSGRYNEQFF. DNA for the CDR3: TGTGCCAGCAGCATATCTAGCGGGAGGTACAATGAGCAGTTCTTC.

The chain has TRBV4-1 and TRBJ2-5; a weak D match, TRBD1 (5 bases). V was cut by 2 bases and J by 7 bases, with 23 bases left in between. Germline assignment: CDR1 MGHRA and CDR2 YSYEKL. The CDR3 totals 17 residues. The CDR3 bases are TGCGCCAGCAGCCAACTGCAGGGCTTCGGCGGCCCTGGGACCCAGTACTTC. This codes for CASSQLQGFGGPGTQYF.

This clone came up a few times. The chain joins TRBV29-1 to TRBJ1-1; 9 bases align to TRBD1. Germline-derived CDR1 and CDR2 are SQVTM and ANQGSEA. The V and J ends lost 0 bases and 0 bases, in that order; junction bases with no gene match: 17. The CDR3 has 20 amino acids. In nucleotides, the CDR3 is TGCAGCGTTGAAGAGAACTGGGACAGGGCCCTCAAACTTATGAACACTGAAGCTTTCTTT. As protein: CSVEENWDRALKLMNTEAFF.

The chain couples TRBV18 to TRBJ2-5; 10 bases are shared with TRBD1. Germline trimming cut 3 bases from V and 1 base from J; bases unmatched to any gene: 2. CDR1 is KGHSH, CDR2 LQKENI, per germline. The CDR3 loop spans 15 amino acids. CDR3 amino acids: CASSPGTGAQETQYF. CDR3 nucleotide sequence: TGTGCCAGCTCACCCGGGACAGGGGCCCAAGAGACCCAGTACTTC.

The chain is built from TRBV5-4 and TRBJ1-1; D call uncertain. Trimming cost V 1 base and J 1 base, with 8 bases left between them. Germline V lookup: CDR1 SGHNT, CDR2 YYREEE (reference sequence). CDR3 length equals 14 residues. The CDR3 protein is CASSLKLENTEAFF. CDR3 DNA sequence: TGTGCCAGCAGCTTGAAACTTGAGAACACTGAAGCTTTCTTT.

This chain connects TRBV18 to TRBJ2-1; 9 nucleotides agree with TRBD2. The V segment lost 0 bases and the J segment 6 bases; nucleotides outside the gene matches: 3. CDR1 is KGHSH and CDR2 is LQKENI in the germline V gene. The CDR3 length is 15 residues. Here the CDR3 reads CASSPPSGSSNEQFF. In DNA form, the CDR3 reads TGTGCCAGCTCACCACCTAGCGGGAGTTCCAATGAGCAGTTCTTC.

This chain connects TRBV7-2 to TRBJ2-7, with D possibly matching TRBD1 (6 bases). The CDR3 is made up of 12 amino acids. V was shortened by 1 base and J by 6 bases, with 7 bases between the two germline ends. Germline values: CDR1 SGHTA, CDR2 FQGNSA. The CDR3 is CASSLGRGEQYF. For the CDR3, the DNA is TGTGCCAGCAGCTTAGGCAGGGGCGAGCAGTACTTC.

The rearrangement links TRBV4-1 to TRBJ2-7; 10 bases are a match to TRBD1. The junction had 5 bases not matched to a gene; V was cut back by 0 bases and J by 3 bases. Germline values: CDR1 MGHRA, CDR2 YSYEKL. CDR3 length equals 16 residues. The CDR3 sequence is CASSQDQGTGVYEQYF. CDR3 sequence (DNA): TGCGCCAGCAGCCAAGATCAGGGGACAGGGGTCTACGAGCAGTACTTC.